A single sample gave rise to the 13 T cell receptor beta chains below, sequenced in a study of blood T cell repertoires in COVID-19. Here immunoSEQ multiplex PCR was the method, and the copy in TCRdb shows in-frame clones only, minus some. The sample lists 70,000 to 100,000 clones, approximately 80% occurring once. Sample: peripheral blood. The receptors derive from a woman over 75 with acute or convalescent COVID-19.

J is TRBJ1-1 and V is TRBV10-1; weak D call: TRBD1 (6 bases). This CDR3 is built from 13 residues. V lost 6 bases to trimming and J lost 10 bases, with 18 bases between them. The V gene's germline CDR1 is WNHNN and CDR2 SYGVQD (reference sequence). This chain's CDR3 is CASSPTLQGTAFF. In DNA, the CDR3 is TGCGCCAGCAGCCCAACCCTACAGGGCACAGCTTTCTTT.

This chain connects TRBV10-3 to TRBJ1-5, with a possible D match to TRBD1 (5 bases). From germline, CDR1 is ENHRY and CDR2 SYGVKD. CDR3 length: 15 amino acids. V was pared by 3 bases and J by 5 bases, with 14 bases between. CDR3 coding DNA: TGTGCCATCAGTGACCCTGGCAGGGCGCATCAGCCCCAGCATTTT. Protein product: CAISDPGRAHQPQHF.

The V gene is TRBV28, the J gene TRBJ2-5; D perhaps matches TRBD1 (5 bases). The CDR3 is made up of 14 amino acids. CDR1 is MDHEN and CDR2 is SYDVKM in the germline V gene. Trimming pared 2 bases from V and 0 bases from J, leaving 7 bases between. CDR3 region: CASSLPGYQETQYF. The CDR3, as DNA: TGTGCCAGCAGTTTACCAGGGTACCAAGAGACCCAGTACTTC.

This clone was found a few times. V gene TRBV27 combines with J gene TRBJ2-7; D may be TRBD1 (7 bases). Trimming left V 0 bases short and J 3 bases short, with 12 bases between. Germline values: CDR1 MNHEY, CDR2 SMNVEV (reference sequence). The CDR3 is 15 amino acids. The CDR3 bases are TGTGCCAGCAGTTTATCGCCCAGGGGGGACTACGAGCAGTACTTC. This codes for CASSLSPRGDYEQYF.

The chain uses TRBV28 and TRBJ1-2; D unresolved. Per the germline V gene, CDR1 is MDHEN and CDR2 is SYDVKM. The CDR3 runs to 13 residues. Trimming removed 2 bases at V and 6 bases at J, with 10 bases between. The DNA for the CDR3 is TGTGCCAGCAGTTTACCCGGGGTCAATGGCTACACCTTC. Residues: CASSLPGVNGYTF.

DNA for the CDR3: TGTGCCACCAGTGATTCCATAGCGGGGGCTAAAAGGGGGCAGTTCTTC. It specifies CATSDSIAGAKRGQFF. The chain recombines TRBV24-1 with TRBJ2-1; 9 bases are a match to TRBD2. The CDR3 consists of 16 residues. Per the germline V gene, CDR1 is KGHDR and CDR2 is SFDVKD. V gave up 2 bases and J gave up 12 bases; unmatched junction bases: 13.

The chain joins TRBV30 to TRBJ1-2; 8 positions match TRBD1. CDR3 length: 13 residues. In germline, CDR1 is GTSNPN, CDR2 SVGIG (reference sequence). V was clipped by 7 bases and J by 2 bases; unmatched bases: 6. The DNA of the CDR3 is TGTGCCTCGACAGGGGAAACCAACTATGGCTACACCTTC. Translated: CASTGETNYGYTF. The full variable domain, with the rest looked up from reference TRBV30 and TRBJ1-2, is SQTIHQWPATLVQPVGSPLSLECTVEGTSNPNLYWYRQAAGRGLQLLFYSVGIGQISSEVPQNLSASRPQDRQFILSSKKLLLSDSGFYLCASTGETNYGYTFGSGTRLTVV.

This chain links TRBV12-3 or TRBV12-4 with TRBJ2-1; the D is unclear. The CDR3 length is 11 residues. Trimming shortened V by 4 bases and J by 9 bases, and 7 bases separated the two germline ends. The DNA of the CDR3 is TGTGCCAGCAGTTCTAGGTTTGAGCAGTTCTTC. Amino acids: CASSSRFEQFF.

This clone was seen more than once but under ten times. CDR3 amino acids: CASSVGSGGAGEQFF. CDR3 sequence (DNA): TGTGCCAGCAGCGTAGGGAGCGGGGGGGCTGGTGAGCAGTTCTTC. The J gene is TRBJ2-1, the V gene TRBV9; 10 bases map to TRBD2. This CDR3 has 15 residues. Germline values: CDR1 SGDLS, CDR2 YYNGEE. After removal of 0 bases from V and 9 bases from J, the junction contained 6 bases not matched to a gene.

The V gene is TRBV2, the J gene TRBJ1-4; 7 bases match TRBD1. The CDR3 consists of 15 residues. Germline CDR1 and CDR2: SNHLY and FYNNEI. The V segment lost 0 bases and the J segment 8 bases; nucleotides outside the gene matches: 6. CDR3 in amino acids: CASSEAGTDLEKLFF. The DNA of the CDR3 is TGTGCCAGCAGTGAAGCGGGGACAGACCTCGAAAAACTGTTTTTT.

This clone was recorded once. The V gene is TRBV2, the J gene TRBJ1-5, with a possible D match to TRBD1 (5 bases). Trimming took 7 bases from V and 3 from J, leaving 10 bases between them. From germline, CDR1 is SNHLY and CDR2 FYNNEI. The CDR3 loop spans 13 amino acids. For the CDR3, the DNA is TGTGCCAGCAAAGTCAGGGTCAATCAGCCCCAGCATTTT. Translated: CASKVRVNQPQHF.

This clone was counted between two and nine times. At the DNA level, this CDR3 is encoded by other sequences in the same sample as well. The CDR3, as DNA: TGTGCCAGCAGTCGAGACAGGGCGCATGGCTACACCTTC. It is translated as CASSRDRAHGYTF. The chain links TRBV7-8 to TRBJ1-2, with 7 bases matching TRBD1. Germline loops: CDR1 SGHVS, CDR2 FQNEAQ. This CDR3 has 13 amino acids. The junction had 7 bases not matched to a gene; V was cut back by 6 bases and J by 6 bases.

V gene TRBV3-1 (or the pseudogene TRBV3-2) combines with J gene TRBJ2-2; D is possibly TRBD2 (5 bases). V lost 6 bases to trimming and J lost 6 bases, with 17 bases between them. Germline V lookup: CDR1 LGHDT, CDR2 YNNKEL (reference sequence). This CDR3 region has 15 residues. CDR3 residues: CASSPQGGAAGELFF. The CDR3 bases are TGTGCCAGCAGTCCTCAAGGAGGAGCGGCCGGGGAGCTGTTTTTT.